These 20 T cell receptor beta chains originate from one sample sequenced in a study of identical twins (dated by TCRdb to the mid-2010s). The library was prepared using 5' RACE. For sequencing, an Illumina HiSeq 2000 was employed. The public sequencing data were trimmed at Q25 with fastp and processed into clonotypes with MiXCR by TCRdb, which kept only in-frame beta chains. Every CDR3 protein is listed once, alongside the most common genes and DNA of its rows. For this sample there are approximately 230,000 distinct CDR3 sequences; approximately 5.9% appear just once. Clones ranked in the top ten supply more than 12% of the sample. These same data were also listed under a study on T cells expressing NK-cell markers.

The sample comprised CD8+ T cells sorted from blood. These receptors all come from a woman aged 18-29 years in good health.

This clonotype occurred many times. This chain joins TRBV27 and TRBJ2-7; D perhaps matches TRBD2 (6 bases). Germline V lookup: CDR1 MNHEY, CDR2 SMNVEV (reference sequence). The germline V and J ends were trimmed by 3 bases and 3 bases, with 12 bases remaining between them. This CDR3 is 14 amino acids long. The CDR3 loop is CASSLGGQGYEQYF. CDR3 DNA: TGTGCCAGCAGTTTGGGAGGCCAGGGCTACGAGCAGTACTTC.

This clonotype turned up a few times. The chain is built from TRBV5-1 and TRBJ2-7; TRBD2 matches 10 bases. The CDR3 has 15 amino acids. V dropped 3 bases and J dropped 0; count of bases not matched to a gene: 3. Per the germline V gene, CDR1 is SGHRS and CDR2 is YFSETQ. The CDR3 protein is CASSWTSGPSYEQYF. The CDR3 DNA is TGCGCCAGCAGCTGGACTAGCGGACCCTCCTACGAGCAGTACTTC. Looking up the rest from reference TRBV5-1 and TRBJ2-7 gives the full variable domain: KAGVTQTPRYLIKTRGQQVTLSCSPISGHRSVSWYQQTPGQGLQFLFEYFSETQRNKGNFPGRFSGRQFSNSRSEMNVSTLELGDSALYLCASSWTSGPSYEQYFGPGTRLTVT.

This CDR3 reads CASSPLVRGSNEKLFF. The CDR3, as DNA: TGCGCCAGCAGCCCCCTGGTAAGGGGCTCTAATGAAAAACTGTTTTTT. The genes are TRBV5-1 and TRBJ1-4; weak D call: TRBD1 (5 bases). The V and J ends lost 4 bases and 3 bases respectively, with 16 bases between them. The CDR3 extends over 16 amino acids. The germline CDR1 and CDR2 sequences are SGHRS and YFSETQ.

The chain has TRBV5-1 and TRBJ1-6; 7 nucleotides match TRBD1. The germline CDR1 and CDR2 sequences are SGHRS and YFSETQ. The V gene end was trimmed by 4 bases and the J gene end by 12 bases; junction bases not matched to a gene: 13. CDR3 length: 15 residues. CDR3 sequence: CASSPSGGRGEPLHF. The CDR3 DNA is TGCGCCAGCAGCCCCTCAGGGGGGCGAGGGGAACCCCTCCACTTT.

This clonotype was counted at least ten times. The CDR3 nucleotides read TGCAGCGTCCGAGGGGTGGCTACAAAAGATTACGAGCAGTACTTC. Its translation: CSVRGVATKDYEQYF. This rearrangement joins TRBV29-1 to TRBJ2-7; D possibly matches TRBD1 or TRBD2 (5 bases each). V lost 6 bases and J 4 bases, leaving 22 bases between the germline ends. This CDR3 is built from 15 residues. Germline lookup yields CDR1 SQVTM and CDR2 ANQGSEA.

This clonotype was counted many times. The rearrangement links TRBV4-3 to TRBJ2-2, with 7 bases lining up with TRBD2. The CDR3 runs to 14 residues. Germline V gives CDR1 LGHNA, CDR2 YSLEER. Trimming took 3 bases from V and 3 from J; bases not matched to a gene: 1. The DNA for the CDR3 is TGCGCCAGCAGCCAGGGACTATACACCGGGGAGCTGTTTTTT. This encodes CASSQGLYTGELFF.

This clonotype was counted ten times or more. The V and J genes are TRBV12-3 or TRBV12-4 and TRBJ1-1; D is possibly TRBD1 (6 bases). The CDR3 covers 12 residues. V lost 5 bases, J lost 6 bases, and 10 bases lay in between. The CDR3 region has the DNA TGTGCCAGCAGTCCGGACAGCGCTGAAGCTTTCTTT. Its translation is CASSPDSAEAFF.

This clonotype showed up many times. The CDR3 nucleotides are TGTGCCAGCAGCTTAAGGTGGGAGGGGTTGTGGCGGGAGCAGTTCTTC. Amino acids: CASSLRWEGLWREQFF. This chain links TRBV7-2 with TRBJ2-1; 7 nucleotides align to TRBD2. Germline V gives CDR1 SGHTA, CDR2 FQGNSA. CDR3 length: 16 amino acids. After removal of 2 bases from V and 10 bases from J, the junction contained 14 bases not matched to a gene.

CDR3 coding DNA: TGTGCCAGCAGCCCACGGTTCACACGGAATGAGCAGTTCTTC. Translation: CASSPRFTRNEQFF. The chain uses TRBV7-2 and TRBJ2-1; D is unclear. With 5 bases removed from V and 7 bases from J, the gap between germline ends came to 15 bases. The CDR3 runs 14 residues. Per the germline V gene, CDR1 is SGHTA and CDR2 is FQGNSA.

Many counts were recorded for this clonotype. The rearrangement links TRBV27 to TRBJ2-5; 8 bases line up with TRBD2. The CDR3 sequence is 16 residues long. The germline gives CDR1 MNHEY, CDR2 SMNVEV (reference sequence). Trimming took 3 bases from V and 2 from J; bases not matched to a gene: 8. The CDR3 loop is CASSFIAGGTQETQYF. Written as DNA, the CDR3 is TGTGCCAGCAGTTTTATCGCGGGAGGCACGCAAGAGACCCAGTACTTC.

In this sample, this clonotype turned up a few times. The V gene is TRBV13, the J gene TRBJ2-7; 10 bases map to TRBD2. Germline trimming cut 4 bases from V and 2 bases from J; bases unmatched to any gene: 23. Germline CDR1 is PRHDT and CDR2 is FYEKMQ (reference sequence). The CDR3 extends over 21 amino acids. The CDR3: CASSSNDQEQTQRGGPYEQYF. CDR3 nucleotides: TGTGCCAGCAGCTCAAACGACCAGGAACAAACCCAGCGGGGGGGCCCCTACGAGCAGTACTTC.

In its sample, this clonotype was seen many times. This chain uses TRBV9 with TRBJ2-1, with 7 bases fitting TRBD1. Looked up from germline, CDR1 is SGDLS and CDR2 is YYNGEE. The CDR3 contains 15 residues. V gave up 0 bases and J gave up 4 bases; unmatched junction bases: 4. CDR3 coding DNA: TGTGCCAGCAGCGTAGAGGGGACAGCATACAATGAGCAGTTCTTC. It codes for CASSVEGTAYNEQFF.

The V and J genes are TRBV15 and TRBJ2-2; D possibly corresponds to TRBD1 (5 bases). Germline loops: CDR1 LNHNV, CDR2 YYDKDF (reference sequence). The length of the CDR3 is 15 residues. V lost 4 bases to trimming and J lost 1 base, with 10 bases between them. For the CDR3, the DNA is TGTGCCACCAGCACTGATAGGGGGAACACCGGGGAGCTGTTTTTT. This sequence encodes CATSTDRGNTGELFF.

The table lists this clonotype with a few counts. CDR3 region: CASSQGTAPDMEQFF. The CDR3 DNA sequence: TGCGCCAGCAGCCAAGGGACTGCCCCTGATATGGAGCAGTTCTTC. The gene calls are TRBV5-1 and TRBJ2-1; D is possibly TRBD2 (6 bases). CDR1 is SGHRS, CDR2 YFSETQ, per germline. This CDR3 has 15 residues. Trimming left V 4 bases short and J 10 bases short, with 21 bases between.

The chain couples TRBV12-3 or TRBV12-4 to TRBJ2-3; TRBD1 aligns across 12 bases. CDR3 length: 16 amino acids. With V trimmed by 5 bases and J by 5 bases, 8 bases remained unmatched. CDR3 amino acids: CASSGPGQGAGDTQYF. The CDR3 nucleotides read TGTGCCAGCAGTGGCCCGGGACAGGGGGCAGGAGATACGCAGTATTTT.

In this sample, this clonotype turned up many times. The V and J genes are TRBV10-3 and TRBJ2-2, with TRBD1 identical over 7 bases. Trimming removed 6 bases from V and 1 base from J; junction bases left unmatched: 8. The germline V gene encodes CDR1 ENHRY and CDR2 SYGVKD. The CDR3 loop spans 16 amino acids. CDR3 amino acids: CAISPATGRNTGELFF. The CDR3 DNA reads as TGTGCCATCAGCCCCGCGACAGGGCGGAACACCGGGGAGCTGTTTTTT.

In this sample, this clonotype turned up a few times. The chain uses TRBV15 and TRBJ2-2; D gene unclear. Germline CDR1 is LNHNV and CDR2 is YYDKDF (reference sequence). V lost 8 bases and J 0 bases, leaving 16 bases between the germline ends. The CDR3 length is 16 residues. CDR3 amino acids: CATPQPGGSNTGELFF. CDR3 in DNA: TGTGCCACCCCACAGCCGGGCGGTTCGAACACCGGGGAGCTGTTTTTT.

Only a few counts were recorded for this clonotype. CDR3 nucleotides: TGTGCCAGCAGTAATAACCCGGGACAGCAATACAATGAGCAGTTCTTC. Translating gives CASSNNPGQQYNEQFF. V and J are TRBV27 and TRBJ2-1, with TRBD1 identical over 7 bases. Germline V gives CDR1 MNHEY, CDR2 SMNVEV (reference sequence). Trimming at V came to 5 bases and at J to 4 bases, leaving 11 bases not matched to a gene. The CDR3 length is 16 residues.

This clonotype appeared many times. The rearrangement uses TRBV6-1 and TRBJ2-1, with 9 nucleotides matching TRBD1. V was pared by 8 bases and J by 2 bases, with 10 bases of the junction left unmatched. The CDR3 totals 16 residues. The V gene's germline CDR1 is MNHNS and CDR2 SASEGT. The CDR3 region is CASLSGTGLTYNEQFF. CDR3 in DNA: TGTGCCAGCCTTTCCGGGACAGGGCTGACCTACAATGAGCAGTTCTTC.

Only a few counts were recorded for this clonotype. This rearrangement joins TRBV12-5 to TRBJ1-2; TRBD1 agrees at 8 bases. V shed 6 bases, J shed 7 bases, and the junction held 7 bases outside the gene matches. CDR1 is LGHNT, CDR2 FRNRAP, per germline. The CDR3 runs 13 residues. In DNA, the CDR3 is TGTGCTAGTGGGGAACCAGGGGGCGGTGGCTACACCTTC. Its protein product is CASGEPGGGGYTF.